A single T cell receptor (beta chain) is shown here with its context. Its antigen is not known. The data were obtained in a study of shared clonotypes between healthy human individuals. Every immunoSEQ plate was one replicate of a subset's evenly spread DNA. Libraries were prepared by immunoSEQ multiplex PCR; TCRdb keeps only in-frame clonotypes and omits some of them. The data contain about 2.4 million clones, roughly 93% of them singletons. Study outcomes and limitations: Sharing across four donors was highest in naive CD4 (roughly 5%) and lowest in memory CD8 (approximately 0.4%). Clonotype sharing among the donors was expected to vary with sequencing depth.

Trimming cost V 6 bases and J 4 bases; bases outside gene matches: 8. CDR1 MNHNS and CDR2 SASEGT come from the germline V gene. There are 15 residues in the CDR3. This chain uses TRBV6-1 with TRBJ2-3; 9 bases fit TRBD2. What was sequenced was naive CD4+ T cells from PBMCs. Subset given: CD45RA+ positively selected. The TCR was taken from a man younger than 35 in good health. Some clones in this sample may be carry-over from other donors' samples. The CDR3 protein is CASSLGGRAPDTQYF. The DNA of the CDR3 is TGTGCCAGCAGCCTCGGCGGGAGGGCCCCAGATACGCAGTATTTT.